This T cell receptor beta chain was sequenced for a study of blood T cell repertoires in COVID-19. The CDR3 has 12 residues. Germline V lookup: CDR1 GTSNPN, CDR2 SVGIG (reference sequence). The V end was cut by 5 bases, the J end by 4 bases, with 11 bases between. Participant-given clinical history determined each cohort assignment. Two negative PCRs, clearance, or symptom resolution had been documented for recovered Cohort 3 donors. Original analysis: The authors estimated nucleated cell counts from reference gene primer amplification. Sequencing was performed with immunoSEQ multiplex PCR; in TCRdb, only in-frame clones are kept and a portion is missing. The V and J calls and clone size come from that table; D and trimming were worked out from the DNA. The sample lists fewer than 500,000 clones, more than 75% occurring once.

What was sequenced was PBMCs or T cells enriched from blood (not recorded which). The chain is built from TRBV30 and TRBJ1-1; the D gene is possibly TRBD1 (5 bases). This TCR derives from a man younger than 45 who had recovered from COVID-19. CDR3 loop: CAWHRSSTEAFF. The DNA of the CDR3 is TGTGCCTGGCACAGGTCTAGCACTGAAGCTTTCTTT.